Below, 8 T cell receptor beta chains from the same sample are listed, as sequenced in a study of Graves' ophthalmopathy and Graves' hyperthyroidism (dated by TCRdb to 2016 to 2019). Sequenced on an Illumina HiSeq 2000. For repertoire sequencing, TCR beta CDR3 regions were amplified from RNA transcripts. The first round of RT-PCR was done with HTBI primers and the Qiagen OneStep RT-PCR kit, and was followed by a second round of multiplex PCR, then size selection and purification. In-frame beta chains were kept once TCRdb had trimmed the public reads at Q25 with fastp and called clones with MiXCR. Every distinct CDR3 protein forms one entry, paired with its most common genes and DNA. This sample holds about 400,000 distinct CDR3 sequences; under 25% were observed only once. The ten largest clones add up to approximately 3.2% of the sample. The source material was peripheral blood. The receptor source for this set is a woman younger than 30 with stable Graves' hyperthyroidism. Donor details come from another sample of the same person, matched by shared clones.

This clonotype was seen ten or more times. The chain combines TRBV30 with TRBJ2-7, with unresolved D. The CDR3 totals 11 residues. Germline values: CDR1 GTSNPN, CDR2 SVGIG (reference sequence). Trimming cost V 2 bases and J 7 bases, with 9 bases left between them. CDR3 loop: CAWSKGGEQYF. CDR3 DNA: TGTGCCTGGAGTAAGGGCGGAGAGCAGTACTTC.

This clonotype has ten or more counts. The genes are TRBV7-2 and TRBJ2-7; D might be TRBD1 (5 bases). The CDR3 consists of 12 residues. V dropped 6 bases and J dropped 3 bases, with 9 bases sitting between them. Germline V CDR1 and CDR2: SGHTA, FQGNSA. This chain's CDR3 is CASSSQGYEQYF. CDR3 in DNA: TGTGCCAGCAGTTCCCAGGGCTACGAGCAGTACTTC.

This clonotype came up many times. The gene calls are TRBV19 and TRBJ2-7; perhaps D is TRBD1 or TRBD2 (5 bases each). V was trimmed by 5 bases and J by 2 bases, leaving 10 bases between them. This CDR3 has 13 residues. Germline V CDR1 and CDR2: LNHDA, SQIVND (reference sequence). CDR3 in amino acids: CASSWGRTYEQYF. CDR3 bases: TGTGCCAGTAGTTGGGGACGGACCTACGAGCAGTACTTC.

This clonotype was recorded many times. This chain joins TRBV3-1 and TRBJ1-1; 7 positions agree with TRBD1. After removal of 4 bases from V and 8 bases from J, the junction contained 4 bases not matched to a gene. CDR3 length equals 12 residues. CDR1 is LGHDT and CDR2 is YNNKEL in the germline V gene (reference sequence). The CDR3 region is CASSLQGFEAFF. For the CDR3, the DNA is TGTGCCAGCAGCCTACAGGGGTTCGAAGCTTTCTTT.

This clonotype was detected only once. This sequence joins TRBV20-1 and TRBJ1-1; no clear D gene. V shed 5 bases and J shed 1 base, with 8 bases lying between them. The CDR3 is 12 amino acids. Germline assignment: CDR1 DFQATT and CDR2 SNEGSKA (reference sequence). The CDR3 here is CSAVEANTEAFF. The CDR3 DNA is TGCAGTGCTGTAGAGGCGAACACTGAAGCTTTCTTT.

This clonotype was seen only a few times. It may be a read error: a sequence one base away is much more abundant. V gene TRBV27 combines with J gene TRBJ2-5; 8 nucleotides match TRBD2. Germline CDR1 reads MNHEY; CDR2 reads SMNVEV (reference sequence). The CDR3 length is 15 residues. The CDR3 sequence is CASSSGLAAQETKYF. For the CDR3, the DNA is TGTGCCAGCAGTTCCGGACTAGCTGCACAAGAGACCAAGTACTTC.

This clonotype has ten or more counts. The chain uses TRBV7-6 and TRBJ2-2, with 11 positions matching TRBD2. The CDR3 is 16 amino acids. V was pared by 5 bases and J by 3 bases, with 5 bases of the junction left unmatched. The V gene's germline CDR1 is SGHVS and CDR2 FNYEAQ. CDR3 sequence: CASSGGTSGDTGELFF. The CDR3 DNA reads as TGTGCCAGCAGCGGGGGGACTAGCGGCGACACCGGGGAGCTGTTTTTT.

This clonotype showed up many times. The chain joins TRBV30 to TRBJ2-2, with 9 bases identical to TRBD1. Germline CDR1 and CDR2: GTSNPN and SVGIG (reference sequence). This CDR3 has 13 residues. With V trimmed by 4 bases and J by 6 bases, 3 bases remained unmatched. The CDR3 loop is CAWTGTGSGELFF. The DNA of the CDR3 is TGTGCCTGGACCGGGACAGGGTCCGGGGAGCTGTTTTTT. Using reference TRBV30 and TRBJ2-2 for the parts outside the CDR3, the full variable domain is SQTIHQWPATLVQPVGSPLSLECTVEGTSNPNLYWYRQAAGRGLQLLFYSVGIGQISSEVPQNLSASRPQDRQFILSSKKLLLSDSGFYLCAWTGTGSGELFFGEGSRLTVL.